The clone carrying this T cell receptor (beta chain) was detected once. Antigen unknown. Sequencing was performed with immunoSEQ multiplex PCR; in TCRdb, only in-frame clones are kept and a portion is missing. The sample holds around 25,000 clones, roughly 84% seen once. The data originate from a study of T cell responses to AZD1222 COVID-19 vaccine. Study results and caveats: The study found Spike-specific TCR breadth and depth rose after two AZD1222 doses. In a largely white British group with more females than males, clonal diversity was possibly underestimated.

The sequence derives from an adult who received the AZD1222 COVID-19 vaccine. The sequenced sample was peripheral blood, obtained 28 days after the second AZD1222 dose.

In nucleotides, the CDR3 is TGCGCCAGCAGCGAATTCACAGATACGCAGTATTTT. Protein sequence: CASSEFTDTQYF. The chain uses TRBV5-1 and TRBJ2-3, with D hard to call. The CDR3 contains 12 residues. Between the trimmed V and J ends, which lost 4 bases and 2 bases, there was a span of 5 bases. Germline V gives CDR1 SGHRS, CDR2 YFSETQ.